These 30 T cell receptor beta chains share one sample of origin, sequenced in a study of cytomegalovirus exposure and HLA in healthy donors. 60 Vbeta and 13 Jbeta primers were used in PCR. Produced via immunoSEQ multiplex PCR; TCRdb's table is partial and in-frame only. The top ten hold 4.1% of the sample, which has about 97,000 clones, 76% seen once. Input material: PBMCs. The receptors shown here come from a man aged 40-50 years in good health and CMV-seronegative.

The CDR3 loop reads CASSLWGGLETQYF. The CDR3 DNA reads as TGTGCCAGCAGCTTATGGGGGGGGCTTGAGACCCAGTACTTC. The rearrangement joins TRBV7-2 to TRBJ2-5; D possibly corresponds to TRBD2 (7 bases). In germline, CDR1 is SGHTA, CDR2 FQGNSA. The germline V and J ends were trimmed by 2 bases and 5 bases, with 12 bases remaining between them. The length of the CDR3 is 14 residues.

The chain employs TRBV6-1 and TRBJ2-5; 7 bases map to TRBD1. This CDR3 contains 12 residues. CDR1 is MNHNS, CDR2 SASEGT, per germline. With 7 bases clipped from V and 5 bases from J, the junction kept 4 bases outside the gene matches. The CDR3 loop is CASTLTGETQYF. The CDR3 nucleotides read TGTGCCAGCACCTTGACAGGGGAGACCCAGTACTTC.

The chain employs TRBV9 and TRBJ2-7; 12 positions match TRBD1. This CDR3 region has 15 residues. V gave up 4 bases and J gave up 7 bases; unmatched junction bases: 9. CDR1 and CDR2 (germline): SGDLS, YYNGEE. In DNA form, the CDR3 reads TGTGCCAGCAGCCCCCGGGACAGGGGGCTTGGGGAGCAGTACTTC. Translated: CASSPRDRGLGEQYF.

CDR3 sequence: CASRTERGTEAFF. The CDR3 DNA is TGTGCCAGTAGGACAGAAAGGGGGACTGAAGCTTTCTTT. The chain couples TRBV19 to TRBJ1-1; a possible D gene is TRBD1 (6 bases). The germline V gene encodes CDR1 LNHDA and CDR2 SQIVND (reference sequence). CDR3 length: 13 amino acids. Trimming stripped 6 bases from V and 5 bases from J, with 13 bases between.

This chain links TRBV5-1 with TRBJ2-1; D is possibly TRBD1 (5 bases). V was shortened by 4 bases and J by 2 bases, with 13 bases between the two germline ends. This CDR3 is 15 amino acids long. CDR1 and CDR2 from the germline V gene are SGHRS and YFSETQ. CDR3 sequence (DNA): TGCGCCAGCAGCCCATTCGACAGCGCCTACAATGAGCAGTTCTTC. Encoded protein: CASSPFDSAYNEQFF.

The chain combines TRBV5-5 with TRBJ1-1; D is uncertain. Germline-derived CDR1 and CDR2 are SGHKS and YYEKEE (reference sequence). This CDR3 spans 14 amino acids. V was pared by 2 bases and J by 3 bases, with 11 bases between. The CDR3: CASSFGPQDTEAFF. The DNA for the CDR3 is TGTGCCAGCAGCTTCGGTCCCCAGGACACTGAAGCTTTCTTT.

The CDR3 spells CASSPFGGQQYF. The CDR3, as DNA: TGTGCCAGCAGTCCCTTCGGTGGGCAGCAGTACTTC. The chain joins TRBV27 to TRBJ2-7; no reliable D call. The CDR3 covers 12 residues. Germline CDR1 and CDR2: MNHEY and SMNVEV (reference sequence). V was pared by 5 bases and J by 8 bases, with 13 bases between.

The gene calls are TRBV12-5 and TRBJ2-3; possible D gene TRBD1, 6 bases. Germline CDR1 LGHNT, CDR2 FRNRAP. Trimming took off 6 bases at V and 1 base at J, with 11 bases between the two ends. The CDR3 has 14 residues. The CDR3 region is CASGRGFGTDTQYF. Written as DNA, the CDR3 is TGTGCTAGTGGCAGGGGTTTTGGCACAGATACGCAGTATTTT.

V and J are TRBV5-8 and TRBJ1-1; D is unclear. Trimming cost V 1 base and J 4 bases, with 8 bases left between them. This CDR3 has 13 amino acids. Germline CDR1 and CDR2: SGHTS and YDEGEE. The DNA of the CDR3 is TGTGCCAGCAGCTTGACGGGAGGCACTGAAGCTTTCTTT. Its protein is CASSLTGGTEAFF.

The genes are TRBV5-4 and TRBJ2-5, with 9 nucleotides matching TRBD2. In germline, CDR1 is SGHNT, CDR2 YYREEE (reference sequence). Germline trimming cut 10 bases from V and 5 bases from J; bases unmatched to any gene: 15. The CDR3 spans 15 residues. The CDR3 is CAAGLGGGAWETQYF. The CDR3 coding sequence is TGTGCCGCGGGTTTGGGCGGGGGGGCCTGGGAGACCCAGTACTTC.

This chain links TRBV21-1 with TRBJ1-6; the table's D call, TRBD1, has no DNA check behind it. TRBV21-1 counts as a pseudogene. The CDR3 is made up of 14 amino acids. The chain's CDR3 is CASSKRAGFSPLHF. In nucleotides, the CDR3 is TGTGCCAGCAGCAAAAGGGCAGGGTTTTCACCCCTCCACTTT.

The gene calls are TRBV2 and TRBJ2-3; D gene uncertain. There are 11 residues in the CDR3. Germline loops: CDR1 SNHLY, CDR2 FYNNEI. Trimming pared 6 bases from V and 2 bases from J, leaving 3 bases between. The CDR3 coding sequence is TGTGCCAGCAGCAACACAGATACGCAGTATTTT. Encoded protein: CASSNTDTQYF.

This clone has a handful of counts. Other DNA sequences in the same sample also yield this CDR3. V gene TRBV6-5 combines with J gene TRBJ1-2; D is possibly TRBD1 (6 bases). Germline V CDR1 and CDR2: MNHEY, SVGAGI. The CDR3 spans 13 residues. With 3 bases removed from V and 5 bases from J, the gap between germline ends came to 10 bases. CDR3 amino acids: CASSYDRQYGYTF. CDR3 coding DNA: TGTGCCAGCAGTTATGACAGGCAGTATGGCTACACCTTC.

The chain recombines TRBV27 with TRBJ1-4, with 9 bases that match TRBD1. The CDR3 runs to 16 residues. V trimming: 2 bases; J trimming: 5 bases; junction bases outside the gene matches: 6. CDR1 MNHEY and CDR2 SMNVEV come from the germline V gene (reference sequence). The CDR3 DNA sequence: TGTGCCAGCAGTTTAGACCGGACAGGGGAGAATGAAAAACTGTTTTTT. Its protein product is CASSLDRTGENEKLFF.

The chain has TRBV9 and TRBJ2-2, with TRBD1 identical over 7 bases. The germline V gene has CDR1 SGDLS and CDR2 YYNGEE. The CDR3 extends over 16 amino acids. V lost 4 bases to trimming and J lost 3 bases; unmatched junction nucleotides: 9. CDR3 bases: TGTGCCAGCAGCCCTAGCAGGGGGTCGTACACCGGGGAGCTGTTTTTT. This codes for CASSPSRGSYTGELFF.

The gene calls are TRBV5-1 and TRBJ2-7, with 8 bases lining up with TRBD1. CDR1 SGHRS and CDR2 YFSETQ come from the germline V gene. Trimming cost V 3 bases and J 6 bases; bases outside gene matches: 8. The CDR3 loop spans 14 amino acids. The CDR3 region is CASSSTGDYGEQYF. The CDR3 DNA is TGCGCCAGCAGCTCGACAGGGGATTACGGCGAGCAGTACTTC.

CDR3 in DNA: TGCGCCAGCAGTGAGTACCAGTTTAGCAATCAGCCCCAGCATTTT. Translated: CASSEYQFSNQPQHF. V gene TRBV10-2 combines with J gene TRBJ1-5; D is unresolved. Germline-derived CDR1 and CDR2 are WSHSY and SAAADI. The length of the CDR3 is 15 residues. The V gene lost 1 base and the J gene lost 0 bases, with 7 bases spanning the gap.

The gene calls are TRBV7-2 and TRBJ2-3; maybe TRBD1 (5 bases). Germline V gives CDR1 SGHTA, CDR2 FQGNSA. CDR3 length: 13 amino acids. Trimming left V 5 bases short and J 4 bases short, with 10 bases between. The CDR3 is CASSVQGADTQYF. The CDR3 DNA reads TGTGCCAGCAGCGTCCAGGGTGCAGATACGCAGTATTTT.

The chain joins TRBV5-8 to TRBJ2-7; D call uncertain. Trimming took 5 bases from V and 4 from J, leaving 22 bases between them. The germline V gene encodes CDR1 SGHTS and CDR2 YDEGEE. The CDR3 runs 16 residues. This chain's CDR3 is CASRTNSNLQPYEQYV. CDR3 DNA: TGTGCCAGCAGGACAAATTCAAATCTACAGCCTTACGAGCAGTACGTC.

There are a few counts of this clone. For the CDR3, the DNA is TGTGCCAGCAGTTACTCCTACGCGGGGGGCGAGACCCAGTACTTC. Its translation: CASSYSYAGGETQYF. This chain links TRBV6-6 with TRBJ2-5; 8 positions match TRBD2. Germline V gene sequence: CDR1 MNHNY, CDR2 SVGAGI (reference sequence). V lost 0 bases to trimming and J lost 5 bases; unmatched junction nucleotides: 5. The length of the CDR3 is 15 residues.

The chain employs TRBV5-1 and TRBJ2-1; D call uncertain. V was clipped by 7 bases and J by 5 bases, with 13 bases between them. This CDR3 region has 13 residues. CDR1 is SGHRS and CDR2 is YFSETQ in the germline V gene. The CDR3 sequence: CASRPRSDNEQFF. DNA for the CDR3: TGCGCCAGCCGCCCTAGGAGCGACAATGAGCAGTTCTTC.

The chain is built from TRBV5-4 and TRBJ2-4, with no clear D. CDR3 size: 15 residues. The V end was cut by 0 bases, the J end by 3 bases, with 10 bases between. Germline CDR1 and CDR2: SGHNT and YYREEE (reference sequence). This CDR3 is CASSLDYGSKNIQYF. For the CDR3, the DNA is TGTGCCAGCAGCTTGGATTACGGTAGCAAAAACATTCAGTACTTC.

The sample holds one count of this clone. J is TRBJ2-5 and V is TRBV2; TRBD1 or TRBD2 may be the D gene (6 bases each). The J call is in doubt because the DNA end fits TRBJ2-7 better. This CDR3 has 13 amino acids. Per germline, CDR1 SNHLY and CDR2 FYNNEI. The CDR3 is CASDAGGGYEQYF. CDR3 DNA: TGTGCCAGTGACGCAGGAGGGGGCTACGAGCAGTACTTC.

V is TRBV5-1 and J is TRBJ2-7; D gene ambiguous. The CDR3 runs 14 residues. Trimming removed 1 base from V and 0 bases from J, with 8 bases in between. Germline loops: CDR1 SGHRS, CDR2 YFSETQ. Here the CDR3 reads CASSLHHSSYEQYV. CDR3 bases: TGCGCCAGCAGCTTGCATCACAGCTCCTACGAGCAGTACGTC.

The chain employs TRBV7-8 and TRBJ1-1; 7 bases map to TRBD1. Germline V gene sequence: CDR1 SGHVS, CDR2 FQNEAQ. The CDR3 extends over 14 amino acids. The V and J ends lost 4 bases and 5 bases, in that order; junction bases with no gene match: 7. This CDR3 reads CASSSMAGQTEAFF. In nucleotides, the CDR3 is TGTGCCAGCAGCTCCATGGCGGGACAGACTGAAGCTTTCTTT.

The chain uses TRBV5-1 and TRBJ1-1; 8 nucleotides line up with TRBD1. This CDR3 has 15 amino acids. V dropped 5 bases and J dropped 2; count of bases not matched to a gene: 8. Germline assignment: CDR1 SGHRS and CDR2 YFSETQ. CDR3 protein: CASRTMTGENTEAFF. The CDR3 coding sequence is TGCGCCAGCAGAACTATGACAGGGGAAAACACTGAAGCTTTCTTT.

This chain uses TRBV10-3 with TRBJ2-7, with 11 positions matching TRBD1. Per germline, CDR1 ENHRY and CDR2 SYGVKD. The trim removed 6 bases at V and 6 bases at J, leaving 4 bases unmatched. The CDR3 contains 13 residues. The CDR3 nucleotides read TGTGCCATCAGGCCGGGACAGGGGGGCGAGCAGTACTTC. Its protein product is CAIRPGQGGEQYF.

V is TRBV5-1 and J is TRBJ2-1, with D possibly TRBD1 on 6 matching bases. V was cut by 4 bases and J by 8 bases, with 22 bases left in between. The CDR3 spans 16 residues. Germline lookup yields CDR1 SGHRS and CDR2 YFSETQ. DNA for the CDR3: TGCGCCAGCAGCATGGGTGGGGGAGCGCCAGGGGATGAGCAGTTCTTC. Protein: CASSMGGGAPGDEQFF.

This clone was observed a handful of times. The chain uses TRBV19 and TRBJ1-1, with D unclear. V dropped 7 bases and J dropped 1 base, with 10 bases sitting between them. Germline CDR1 and CDR2: LNHDA and SQIVND (reference sequence). The CDR3 loop spans 13 amino acids. The CDR3 DNA reads TGTGCCAGTATCACGGGTCAGAACACTGAAGCTTTCTTT. Its protein is CASITGQNTEAFF.

V usage is TRBV5-4 and J usage is TRBJ1-2; 9 bases fit TRBD1. This CDR3 is 15 amino acids long. Germline values: CDR1 SGHNT, CDR2 YYREEE (reference sequence). With V trimmed by 4 bases and J by 4 bases, 8 bases remained unmatched. CDR3 protein: CASSITGTGTYGYTF. As DNA, the CDR3 is TGTGCCAGCAGCATTACCGGGACAGGGACCTATGGCTACACCTTC.